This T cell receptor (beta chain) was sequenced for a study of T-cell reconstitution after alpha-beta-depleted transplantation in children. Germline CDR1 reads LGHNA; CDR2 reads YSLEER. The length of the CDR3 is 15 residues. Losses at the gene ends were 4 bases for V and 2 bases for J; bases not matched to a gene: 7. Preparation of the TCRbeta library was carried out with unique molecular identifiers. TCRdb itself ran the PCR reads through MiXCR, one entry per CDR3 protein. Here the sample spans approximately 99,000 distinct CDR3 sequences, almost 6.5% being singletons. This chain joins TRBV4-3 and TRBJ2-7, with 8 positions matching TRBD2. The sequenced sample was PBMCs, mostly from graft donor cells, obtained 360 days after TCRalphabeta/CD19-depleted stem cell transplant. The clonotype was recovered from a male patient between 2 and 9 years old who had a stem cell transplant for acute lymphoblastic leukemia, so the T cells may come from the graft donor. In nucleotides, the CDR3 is TGCGCCAGCAGCCCCCACGGGGGACTAGCCTACGAGCAGTACTTC. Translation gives CASSPHGGLAYEQYF.